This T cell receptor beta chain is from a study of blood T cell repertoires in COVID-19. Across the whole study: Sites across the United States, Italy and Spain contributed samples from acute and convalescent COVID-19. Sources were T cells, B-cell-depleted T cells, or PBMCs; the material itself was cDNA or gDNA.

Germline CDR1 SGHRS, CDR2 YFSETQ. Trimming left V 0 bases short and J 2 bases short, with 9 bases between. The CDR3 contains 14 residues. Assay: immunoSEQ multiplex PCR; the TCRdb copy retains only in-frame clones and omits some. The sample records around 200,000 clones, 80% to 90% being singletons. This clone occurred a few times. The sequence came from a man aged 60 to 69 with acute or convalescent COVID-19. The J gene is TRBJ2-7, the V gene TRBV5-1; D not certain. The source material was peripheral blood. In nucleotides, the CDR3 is TGCGCCAGCAGCTTGGGCTCGGTCCCCTACGAGCAGTACTTC. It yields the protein CASSLGSVPYEQYF.